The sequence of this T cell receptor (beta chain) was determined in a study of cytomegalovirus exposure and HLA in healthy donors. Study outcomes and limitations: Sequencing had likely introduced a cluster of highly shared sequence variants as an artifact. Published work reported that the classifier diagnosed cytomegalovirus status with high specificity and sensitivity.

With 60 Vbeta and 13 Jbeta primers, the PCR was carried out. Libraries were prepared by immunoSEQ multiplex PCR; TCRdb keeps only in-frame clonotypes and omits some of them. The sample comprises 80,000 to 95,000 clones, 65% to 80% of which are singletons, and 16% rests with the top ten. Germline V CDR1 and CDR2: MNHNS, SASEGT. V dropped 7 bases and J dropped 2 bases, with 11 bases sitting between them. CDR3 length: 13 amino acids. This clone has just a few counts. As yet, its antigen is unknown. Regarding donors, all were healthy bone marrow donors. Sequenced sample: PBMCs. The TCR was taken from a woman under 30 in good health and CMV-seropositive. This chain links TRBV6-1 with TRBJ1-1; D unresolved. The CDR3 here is CASTPHVNTEAFF. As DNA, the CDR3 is TGTGCCAGCACCCCACACGTCAACACTGAAGCTTTCTTT.